The 19 T cell receptor beta chains presented below share a single source sample, sequenced in a study of blood T cells in healthy people across ages. For the second PCR, which ran for roughly 6 to 11 cycles, a sample-barcoded 5' primer and a J-beta primer mix were used. TCRdb recomputed calls from the 5' RACE reads with MiXCR, one row per CDR3 protein. Here the sample spans 630,000 or so distinct CDR3 sequences, about 32% being singletons. The sample consisted of blood. The source is an elderly woman in good health.

CDR3: CASSLQGAPAEQYF. The CDR3 nucleotides read TGTGCCAGCAGCTTACAGGGGGCGCCGGCCGAGCAGTACTTC. This rearrangement joins TRBV7-9 to TRBJ2-7; 8 bases fit TRBD1. CDR1 is SEHNR, CDR2 FQNEAQ, per germline (reference sequence). V lost 2 bases to trimming and J lost 6 bases; unmatched junction nucleotides: 6. The CDR3 loop spans 14 amino acids.

J is TRBJ2-1 and V is TRBV7-2, with 8 bases that match TRBD2. V trimming: 5 bases; J trimming: 15 bases; junction bases outside the gene matches: 12. CDR3 length equals 13 residues. Germline CDR1 SGHTA, CDR2 FQGNSA. The CDR3 DNA sequence: TGTGCCAGCAGCCGCAACGGGGGGGCCGGGTTGTTCTTC. Amino acid sequence: CASSRNGGAGLFF.

The gene calls are TRBV6-1 and TRBJ1-1; 7 positions match TRBD1. The CDR3 runs 17 residues. CDR1 MNHNS and CDR2 SASEGT come from the germline V gene. V was clipped by 7 bases and J by 3 bases; unmatched bases: 17. Here the CDR3 reads CASNPRVIAGGDTEAFF. For the CDR3, the DNA is TGTGCCAGCAACCCCCGGGTAATAGCAGGGGGGGACACTGAAGCTTTCTTT.

This clonotype appeared many times. This chain connects TRBV7-2 to TRBJ2-5; D perhaps matches TRBD2 (6 bases). Germline CDR1 is SGHTA and CDR2 is FQGNSA. The V end lost 4 bases, the J end lost 5 bases, and 23 bases lay between the germline ends. This CDR3 comprises 17 residues. CDR3 bases: TGTGCCAGCAGCTCTGGGACTGCACCGATGATGGGGGAGACCCAGTACTTC. Protein sequence: CASSSGTAPMMGETQYF.

This clonotype was counted between two and nine times. This chain uses TRBV7-2 with TRBJ1-3; no firm D call. V was trimmed by 0 bases and J by 0 bases, leaving 6 bases between them. There are 15 residues in the CDR3. Per germline, CDR1 SGHTA and CDR2 FQGNSA. In nucleotides, the CDR3 is TGTGCCAGCAGCTTAGCGGAATTCTCTGGAAACACCATATATTTT. It encodes CASSLAEFSGNTIYF.

This clonotype has ten or more counts. The V and J genes are TRBV5-1 and TRBJ2-7; tentative D call: TRBD1 (6 bases). This CDR3 spans 15 amino acids. V was shortened by 2 bases and J by 3 bases, with 15 bases between the two germline ends. Germline lookup yields CDR1 SGHRS and CDR2 YFSETQ. In DNA form, the CDR3 reads TGCGCCAGCAGCTTCTCGGCAGGGGTCGTCTACGAGCAGTACTTC. Protein sequence: CASSFSAGVVYEQYF.

This clonotype came up many times. This rearrangement joins TRBV10-3 to TRBJ2-1, with 7 bases fitting TRBD2. This CDR3 has 15 residues. The germline CDR1 and CDR2 sequences are ENHRY and SYGVKD. V shed 6 bases, J shed 6 bases, and the junction held 11 bases outside the gene matches. As DNA, the CDR3 is TGTGCCATCAGGCCGACTAGCACCCAATCCAATGAGCAGTTCTTC. Protein sequence: CAIRPTSTQSNEQFF.

This clonotype has a handful of counts. The chain uses TRBV7-9 and TRBJ1-4; D gene ambiguous. The CDR3 length is 16 residues. Germline V gives CDR1 SEHNR, CDR2 FQNEAQ (reference sequence). With 0 bases removed from V and 0 bases from J, the gap between germline ends came to 8 bases. The CDR3 sequence is CASSLALGATNEKLFF. The CDR3 region has the DNA TGTGCCAGCAGCTTAGCGCTTGGTGCAACTAATGAAAAACTGTTTTTT.

This clonotype was seen many times. The chain carries TRBV6-6 and TRBJ2-7, with a possible D match to TRBD1 (6 bases). Germline V gives CDR1 MNHNY, CDR2 SVGAGI (reference sequence). CDR3 length: 12 amino acids. The V end was cut by 6 bases, the J end by 7 bases, with 13 bases between. The CDR3 bases are TGTGCCAGCAGCCGCCAGGGGCGGGAGCAGTACTTC. Translation gives CASSRQGREQYF.

This clonotype has a count of ten or more. V is TRBV25-1 and J is TRBJ2-6, with D unresolved. The CDR3 sequence is 16 residues long. The germline CDR1 and CDR2 sequences are MGHDK and SYGVNS. Trimming took off 3 bases at V and 2 bases at J, with 11 bases between the two ends. The CDR3 region has the DNA TGTGCCAGCAGTGAGTTGGGTGGGGCTGGGGCCAACGTCCTGACTTTC. This encodes CASSELGGAGANVLTF.

This clonotype was detected only a few times. This chain links TRBV7-2 with TRBJ2-1; 8 nucleotides align to TRBD1. After removal of 1 base from V and 7 bases from J, the junction contained 9 bases not matched to a gene. This CDR3 spans 16 amino acids. Looked up from germline, CDR1 is SGHTA and CDR2 is FQGNSA. Written as DNA, the CDR3 is TGTGCCAGCAGCTTAGGCCCCAGGGGGCGCGGGAATGAGCAGTTCTTC. Translated: CASSLGPRGRGNEQFF.

This clonotype was counted a few times. This chain connects TRBV29-1 to TRBJ1-1, with D uncertain. Deletions cut 7 bases from V and 0 bases from J, with 9 bases between. The CDR3 runs 12 residues. In germline, CDR1 is SQVTM, CDR2 ANQGSEA. The CDR3 bases are TGCAGCGCCCTACTCCTGAACACTGAAGCTTTCTTT. Translation gives CSALLLNTEAFF.

The chain employs TRBV12-3 or TRBV12-4 and TRBJ2-7, with D unclear. CDR3 length equals 13 residues. Trimming removed 5 bases at V and 7 bases at J, with 15 bases between. CDR3: CASSPARDNEQYF. As DNA, the CDR3 is TGTGCCAGCAGTCCTGCTAGAGACAATGAGCAGTACTTC.

Turning to this clonotype: This is likely a read error, given that the CDR3 carries no conserved phenylalanine or tryptophan at its end. The chain uses TRBV5-1 and TRBJ2-5; 12 nucleotides line up with TRBD2. CDR1 SGHRS and CDR2 YFSETQ come from the germline V gene. V shed 5 bases, J shed 2 bases, and the junction held 4 bases outside the gene matches. The CDR3 spans 15 residues. CDR3 sequence: CASSRGTSGQETQYK. The CDR3 bases are TGCGCCAGCAGTAGGGGGACTAGCGGGCAAGAGACCCAGTACAAA.

The chain recombines TRBV4-2 with TRBJ2-3; TRBD2 aligns across 10 bases. There are 16 residues in the CDR3. J gave up 1 base and V 4 bases, and 5 bases lay outside the gene matches. The germline gives CDR1 LGHNA, CDR2 YNFKEQ. The CDR3 coding sequence is TGTGCCAGCAGCCCTCTTCTAGCGGGGGGCACAGATACGCAGTATTTT. Protein sequence: CASSPLLAGGTDTQYF.

In its sample, this clonotype was seen a few times. The rearrangement joins TRBV3-1 to TRBJ2-3; 9 bases align to TRBD1. J gave up 14 bases and V 0 bases, and 6 bases lay outside the gene matches. The germline V gene encodes CDR1 LGHDT and CDR2 YNNKEL (reference sequence). This CDR3 has 13 residues. The CDR3 protein is CASSQELKGQGYF. CDR3 nucleotides: TGTGCCAGCAGCCAAGAGTTGAAGGGACAGGGGTATTTT.

The J gene is TRBJ2-7, the V gene TRBV28; D possibly uses TRBD1 or TRBD2 (5 bases each). Germline assignment: CDR1 MDHEN and CDR2 SYDVKM. This CDR3 region has 14 residues. V dropped 7 bases and J dropped 7 bases, with 20 bases sitting between them. This CDR3 is CASTPPGRDNEQYF. CDR3 coding DNA: TGTGCCAGCACCCCTCCGGGACGGGATAATGAGCAGTACTTC.

This clonotype was seen repeatedly, ten times or more. CDR3 in amino acids: CSARGGRGNYGYTF. In DNA form, the CDR3 reads TGCAGTGCTAGAGGTGGCAGGGGCAACTATGGCTACACCTTC. This chain uses TRBV20-1 with TRBJ1-2, with D possibly TRBD1 on 6 matching bases. Deletions cut 1 base from V and 2 bases from J, with 11 bases between. Germline CDR1 is DFQATT and CDR2 is SNEGSKA (reference sequence). This CDR3 is 14 amino acids long.

This clonotype has ten or more counts. J is TRBJ2-7 and V is TRBV6-5; 10 nucleotides match TRBD1. V was clipped by 6 bases and J by 6 bases; unmatched bases: 8. This CDR3 comprises 14 residues. Germline V gene sequence: CDR1 MNHEY, CDR2 SVGAGI. The CDR3 region is CASRNPGQGREQYF. DNA of the CDR3: TGTGCCAGCAGGAACCCGGGACAGGGGCGCGAGCAGTACTTC.